What follows are 7 T cell receptor beta chains derived from one specimen sequenced in a study of blood T cell repertoires in COVID-19. The repertoire was sequenced with immunoSEQ multiplex PCR; TCRdb's copy has only in-frame clones and lacks some. Among 250,000 to 300,000 clones listed, 86% were seen once. The specimen sequenced was peripheral blood. These receptor sequences come from a woman aged 70-85 years with COVID-19, enrolled during active disease.

V gene TRBV24-1 combines with J gene TRBJ2-5; D possibly corresponds to TRBD2 (6 bases). From germline, CDR1 is KGHDR and CDR2 SFDVKD. V lost 5 bases to trimming and J lost 2 bases, with 8 bases between them. There are 13 residues in the CDR3. The CDR3 DNA reads as TGTGCCACCAGTGGGACTACACAAGAGACCCAGTACTTC. Amino acid sequence: CATSGTTQETQYF.

J is TRBJ2-7 and V is TRBV18, with D perhaps TRBD2 (5 bases). The CDR3 is 14 amino acids. V was trimmed by 2 bases and J by 1 base, leaving 9 bases between them. The V gene's germline CDR1 is KGHSH and CDR2 LQKENI. CDR3 protein: CASSPDYLSYEQYF. The CDR3 DNA reads as TGTGCCAGCTCACCAGACTACTTATCCTACGAGCAGTACTTC.

The chain has TRBV3-1 (or the pseudogene TRBV3-2) and TRBJ1-1; 7 bases agree with TRBD1. With V trimmed by 2 bases and J by 10 bases, 1 base remained unmatched. CDR1 LGHDT and CDR2 YNNKEL come from the germline V gene (reference sequence). CDR3 length: 11 amino acids. The CDR3: CASSQQGVAFF. The CDR3 coding sequence is TGTGCCAGCAGCCAACAGGGGGTAGCTTTCTTT.

This clone was found a few times. The chain uses TRBV27 and TRBJ1-2; TRBD1 aligns across 7 bases. CDR3 length equals 13 residues. CDR1 is MNHEY, CDR2 SMNVEV, per germline (reference sequence). The J segment lost 4 bases and the V segment lost 3 bases, leaving 2 bases of the junction unmatched. The CDR3, as DNA: TGTGCCAGCAGTTTGACAGGGTCCTATGGCTACACCTTC. This codes for CASSLTGSYGYTF.

This chain links TRBV28 with TRBJ2-2; 11 bases agree with TRBD2. V shed 2 bases, J shed 9 bases, and the junction held 8 bases outside the gene matches. The CDR3 contains 16 residues. Germline CDR1 MDHEN, CDR2 SYDVKM. In nucleotides, the CDR3 is TGTGCCAGCAGTTTACCCTATCGACTAGCGGGGAGGGAGCTGTTTTTT. Translated: CASSLPYRLAGRELFF.

The chain carries TRBV5-3 and TRBJ2-7; 7 nucleotides align to TRBD1. TRBV5-3 is marked as an open reading frame, function uncertain. The CDR3 covers 17 residues. Trimming at V came to 3 bases and at J to 0 bases, leaving 12 bases not matched to a gene. The CDR3 loop is CARSCIVRQGRSYEQYF. As DNA, the CDR3 is TGTGCCAGAAGCTGCATAGTTAGACAGGGACGCTCCTACGAGCAGTACTTC.

V is TRBV5-8 and J is TRBJ1-1; D gene unclear. Germline CDR1 SGHTS, CDR2 YDEGEE. V dropped 5 bases and J dropped 7 bases, with 15 bases sitting between them. The CDR3 extends over 13 amino acids. The CDR3 protein is CASRISVGGEAFF. The CDR3 DNA follows: TGTGCCAGCAGAATTTCCGTGGGAGGTGAAGCTTTCTTT.